A selection of T cell receptor beta chains follows, all from one sample in a study of Ad26.COV2.S vaccination and SARS-CoV-2 variants. Some clones are missing from TCRdb's copy, which holds only in-frame ones; the method was immunoSEQ multiplex PCR. Of 350,000 to 450,000 clones in the sample, 80% to 90% are singletons; the top ten hold approximately 3.6%. Sample: peripheral blood, taken in a trial of Ad26.COV2.S vaccine versus placebo. The receptors were gathered from a person between 18 and 65 years old who received the Ad26.COV2.S COVID-19 vaccine or a placebo. Each CDR3 is given with its conserved first and last residue. Each record gives: clone size, V gene, J gene, D gene, CDR3 protein, CDR3 DNA. The D gene is left open where the match is weak. For some rows the clone size is stated as once, few or many, or as a class when expanded; others skip it.

>.|TRBV1|TRBJ1-2|.
CPQFFPYQEGYTF
TGTCCGCAATTTTTCCCATATCAGGAAGGCTACACCTTC
>.|TRBV7-9|TRBJ1-1|.
CASSGAWTANTEAFF
TGTGCCAGCAGTGGGGCCTGGACGGCGAACACTGAAGCTTTCTTT
>.|TRBV7-6|TRBJ2-7|TRBD1
CASSSGGGQGSYEQYF
TGTGCCAGCAGCTCAGGCGGTGGACAGGGTTCCTACGAGCAGTACTTC
>.|TRBV28|TRBJ2-1|TRBD1
CASKRTGGSYNEQFF
TGTGCCAGCAAAAGGACAGGGGGCTCGTACAATGAGCAGTTCTTC
>.|TRBV2|TRBJ2-7|.
CASSDWGVRSYEQYF
TGTGCCAGCAGTGACTGGGGGGTGCGCTCCTACGAGCAGTACTTC
>.|TRBV30|TRBJ2-7|.
CAWSGQGYEQYF
TGTGCCTGGAGTGGGCAGGGTTACGAGCAGTACTTC
>few|TRBV18|TRBJ2-1|.
CASSPPAGLGGEQFF
TGTGCCAGCTCACCCCCGGCAGGCCTTGGCGGTGAGCAGTTCTTC
>.|TRBV2|TRBJ1-6|.
CASNYPNSPLHF
TGTGCCAGCAACTATCCTAATTCACCCCTCCACTTT
>.|TRBV21-1|TRBJ1-1|.
CASSKNGIVNTEAFF
TGTGCCAGCAGCAAAAATGGGATCGTGAACACTGAAGCTTTCTTT
>.|TRBV5-1|TRBJ2-7|.
CASSSRVTGHEQYF
TGCGCCAGCAGCTCGAGGGTGACAGGCCACGAGCAGTACTTC
>.|TRBV7-3|TRBJ2-7|TRBD1
CASSDGQGDEQYF
TGTGCCAGCAGCGACGGACAGGGAGACGAGCAGTACTTC
>.|TRBV27|TRBJ2-5|.
CASSRGGWAQETQYF
TGTGCCAGCAGTAGGGGCGGGTGGGCCCAAGAGACCCAGTACTTC
>few|TRBV9|TRBJ1-3|.
CASSVSGTASGNTIYF
TGTGCCAGCAGCGTATCGGGGACGGCCTCTGGAAACACCATATATTTT
>few|TRBV19|TRBJ1-6|.
CASSIEGTRSPLHF
TGTGCCAGTAGTATAGAGGGGACAAGGTCACCCCTCCACTTT
>once|TRBV6-5|TRBJ1-6|.
CASSLGVTRFDSPLHF
TGTGCCAGCAGTTTGGGGGTAACGAGGTTTGATTCACCCCTCCACTTT
>.|TRBV11-3|TRBJ2-1|TRBD2
CASSFGTSGEEEQFF
TGTGCCAGCAGCTTTGGGACTAGCGGGGAGGAGGAGCAGTTCTTC
>.|TRBV6-5|TRBJ1-2|.
CASSYDGRVVYGYTF
TGTGCCAGCAGTTACGACGGCAGGGTTGTCTATGGCTACACCTTC
>.|TRBV5-1|TRBJ2-3|.
CASSLVDSTDTQYF
TGCGCCAGCAGCTTGGTGGACAGCACAGATACGCAGTATTTT
>.|TRBV7-9|TRBJ2-2|.
CASSLFPSPRFETGELFF
TGTGCCAGCAGCTTATTCCCCAGCCCTAGGTTCGAGACCGGGGAGCTGTTTTTT
>.|TRBV6-5|TRBJ1-6|TRBD1
CATGGQNFSPLHF
TGTGCCACCGGGGGACAGAACTTCTCACCCCTCCACTTT
>.|TRBV3-1/TRBV3-2|TRBJ2-1|.
CASSEGLSNEQFF
TGTGCCAGCAGCGAAGGACTTTCGAATGAGCAGTTCTTC
>.|TRBV28|TRBJ2-7|TRBD2
CASSLTLAGVFYEQYF
TGTGCCAGCAGTTTAACGCTAGCGGGGGTGTTCTACGAGCAGTACTTC
>few|TRBV30|TRBJ1-6|.
CAWSEPGNSPLHF
TGTGCCTGGAGTGAACCAGGTAATTCACCCCTCCACTTT
>.|TRBV18|TRBJ1-1|.
CASSPRVTETEAFF
TGTGCCAGCTCACCACGGGTCACCGAGACTGAAGCTTTCTTT
>few|TRBV6-2/TRBV6-3|TRBJ1-1|.
CASSYSRWQYSNTEAFF
TGTGCCAGCAGTTACTCGAGGTGGCAATACAGCAACACTGAAGCTTTCTTT
>.|TRBV5-6|TRBJ2-7|.
CASSSALTWSSYEQYF
TGTGCCAGCAGCTCGGCCCTGACATGGTCCTCCTACGAGCAGTACTTC
>.|TRBV4-2|TRBJ1-5|TRBD1
CASSQDYRGPSQPQHF
TGTGCCAGCAGCCAAGATTATAGGGGGCCGAGTCAGCCCCAGCATTTT
>once|TRBV2|TRBJ2-3|.
CASSIDRSQYF
TGTGCCAGCAGTATCGACAGATCGCAGTATTTT
>.|TRBV11-2|TRBJ2-5|.
CASSQAPQETQYF
TGTGCCAGCAGCCAAGCTCCCCAAGAGACCCAGTACTTC